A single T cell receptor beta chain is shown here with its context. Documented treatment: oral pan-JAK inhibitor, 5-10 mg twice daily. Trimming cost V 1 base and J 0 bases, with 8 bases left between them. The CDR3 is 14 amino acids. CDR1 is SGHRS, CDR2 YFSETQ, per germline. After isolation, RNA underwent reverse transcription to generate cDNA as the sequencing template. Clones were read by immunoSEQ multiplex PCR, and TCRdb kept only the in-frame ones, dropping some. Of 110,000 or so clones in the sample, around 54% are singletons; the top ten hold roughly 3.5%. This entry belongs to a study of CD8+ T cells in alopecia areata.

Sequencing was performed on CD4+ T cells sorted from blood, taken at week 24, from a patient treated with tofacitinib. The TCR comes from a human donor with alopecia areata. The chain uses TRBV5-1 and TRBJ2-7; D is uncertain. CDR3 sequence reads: CASSLSASSYEQYF. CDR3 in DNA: TGCGCCAGCAGCTTGAGTGCTAGCTCCTACGAGCAGTACTTC.